A single sample is the source of the 7 T cell receptor beta chains below, sequenced in a study of OX40 agonist ivuxolimab in advanced cancers. The assay was immunoSEQ multiplex PCR, and TCRdb's table has in-frame clones only and misses some. The table lists approximately 87,000 clones, around 90% of them singletons. The input for sequencing was CD4+ or CD8+ T cells sorted from blood, taken in a trial of the OX40 agonist ivuxolimab. Every receptor here comes from an adult with an advanced solid tumor such as melanoma, head and neck, liver or kidney cancer.

This chain connects TRBV10-3 to TRBJ2-7, with D uncertain. The CDR3 runs 16 residues. Germline CDR1 reads ENHRY; CDR2 reads SYGVKD. Trimming removed 0 bases from V and 5 bases from J, with 17 bases in between. CDR3 loop: CAISESGGASSNEQYF. The CDR3 DNA follows: TGTGCCATCAGTGAGTCGGGTGGAGCCAGTTCGAACGAGCAGTACTTC.

V usage is TRBV15 and J usage is TRBJ2-1; no firm D call. V was trimmed by 11 bases and J by 4 bases, leaving 15 bases between them. Germline V gives CDR1 LNHNV, CDR2 YYDKDF (reference sequence). The CDR3 loop spans 13 amino acids. As DNA, the CDR3 is TGTGCCGTCGCCCTCACTCAGTACAATGAGCAGTTCTTC. Translation gives CAVALTQYNEQFF.

The chain recombines TRBV6-5 with TRBJ1-1; weak D call: TRBD1 (6 bases). There are 15 residues in the CDR3. Germline lookup yields CDR1 MNHEY and CDR2 SVGAGI. V was cut by 4 bases and J by 5 bases, with 17 bases left in between. CDR3 sequence: CASSFGAGGHTEAFF. In nucleotides, the CDR3 is TGTGCCAGCAGTTTTGGGGCTGGGGGGCATACTGAAGCTTTCTTT.

The rearrangement joins TRBV6-6 to TRBJ1-4; D gene uncertain. The CDR3 consists of 14 residues. Trimming removed 2 bases from V and 5 bases from J, with 9 bases in between. CDR1 is MNHNY and CDR2 is SVGAGI in the germline V gene (reference sequence). This CDR3 is CASSYGDLNEKLFF. The CDR3 DNA sequence: TGTGCCAGCAGTTACGGAGACCTCAATGAAAAACTGTTTTTT.

V and J are TRBV9 and TRBJ2-3; 8 bases line up with TRBD2. CDR1 SGDLS and CDR2 YYNGEE come from the germline V gene. Trimming removed 3 bases from V and 1 base from J; junction bases left unmatched: 7. This CDR3 contains 16 residues. CDR3 nucleotides: TGTGCCAGCAGCGCCTATAGCGGGGAGGGCACAGATACGCAGTATTTT. This gives the protein CASSAYSGEGTDTQYF. Full variable domain (rest looked up from reference TRBV9 and TRBJ2-3): DSGVTQTPKHLITATGQRVTLRCSPRSGDLSVYWYQQSLDQGLQFLIQYYNGEERAKGNILERFSAQQFPDLHSELNLSSLELGDSALYFCASSAYSGEGTDTQYFGPGTRLTVL.

The chain joins TRBV9 to TRBJ2-5; 9 bases agree with TRBD1. With V trimmed by 3 bases and J by 5 bases, 2 bases remained unmatched. The CDR3 sequence is 13 residues long. CDR1 and CDR2 from the germline V gene are SGDLS and YYNGEE. CDR3 loop: CASSAGTGETQYF. The CDR3 bases are TGTGCCAGCAGCGCCGGGACAGGGGAGACCCAGTACTTC. The variable domain in full, with the rest retrieved from reference TRBV9 and TRBJ2-5, is DSGVTQTPKHLITATGQRVTLRCSPRSGDLSVYWYQQSLDQGLQFLIQYYNGEERAKGNILERFSAQQFPDLHSELNLSSLELGDSALYFCASSAGTGETQYFGPGTRLLVL.

The chain joins TRBV27 to TRBJ2-7, with D possibly being TRBD2 (5 bases). This CDR3 contains 14 residues. V lost 0 bases, J lost 2 bases, and 8 bases lay in between. The germline V gene has CDR1 MNHEY and CDR2 SMNVEV (reference sequence). The CDR3 sequence: CASSLSGSPYEQYF. The CDR3 coding sequence is TGTGCCAGCAGTTTATCAGGGAGTCCCTACGAGCAGTACTTC.